This TCR beta chain was obtained from a study of control samples from healthy donors and cancer patients. Clones were read by immunoSEQ multiplex PCR, and TCRdb kept only the in-frame ones, dropping some. The profile shows about 180,000 clones, approximately 92% of them singletons. Germline-derived CDR1 and CDR2 are LNHDA and SQIVND (reference sequence). V lost 3 bases and J 8 bases, leaving 7 bases between the germline ends. CDR3 size: 11 residues. This clonotype was obtained from a man aged 30-40 years in good health. This chain uses TRBV19 with TRBJ1-1; no definite D call. The specimen was blood. The CDR3 sequence is CASSISREAFF. In nucleotides, the CDR3 is TGTGCCAGTAGTATCTCCCGCGAAGCTTTCTTT.